What follows is one T cell receptor beta chain and its context. The CDR3 has 16 amino acids. CDR1 is LGHNA, CDR2 YSLEER, per germline. The V end was cut by 0 bases, the J end by 0 bases, with 9 bases between. The source of the sample is a study of T cell changes during pregnancy in multiple sclerosis. The assay was immunoSEQ multiplex PCR, and TCRdb's table has in-frame clones only and misses some. The sample includes approximately 64,000 clones, approximately 92% seen only once; the top ten take about 2.5%. Sequencing used peripheral blood, obtained in the first trimester of pregnancy. This chain connects TRBV4-3 to TRBJ2-1; unclear D gene. This TCR came from a female donor with multiple sclerosis, enrolled in a pregnancy study. The CDR3 reads CASSQDWQSSYNEQFF. DNA for the CDR3: TGCGCCAGCAGCCAAGACTGGCAAAGCTCCTACAATGAGCAGTTCTTC.